These T cell receptor beta chains were read from a single sample in a study of regulatory T cells in long-lasting Graves disease. TCRdb used MiXCR to reprocess the multiplex PCR reads, holding one entry per CDR3 protein. The repertoire holds roughly 700,000 distinct CDR3 sequences, with around 30% as singletons. The specimen comprised peripheral blood mononuclear cells (PBMCs), sampled when the disease was refractory, from a patient treated with antithyroid drugs. The receptor set was obtained from a female donor with Graves disease. Each CDR3 is given with its conserved first and last residue. D genes are given only for firm matches. The size entry is marked missing in some rows and otherwise reads once, few, many or a size class.

>TRBJ2-3|-|-|TRBV5-1
TGCGCCAGCAGCTTGGTCGGTGGCAGGTCAGGAGATACGCAGTATTTT
CASSLVGGRSGDTQYF
>TRBJ2-7|TRBD2|many|TRBV7-9
TGTGCCAGCAGCGGCAGGCCGGGACTAGCGGCCTACGAGCAGTACTTC
CASSGRPGLAAYEQYF
>TRBJ1-4|-|few|TRBV11-2
TGTGCCAGCAGCCTCGTTCATGTTGCTAATGAAAAACTGTTTTTT
CASSLVHVANEKLFF
>TRBJ2-5|TRBD2|many|TRBV7-7
TGTGCCAGCAGCTTAGCCACCGGGACTAGCGGGTACCAAGAGACCCAGTACTTC
CASSLATGTSGYQETQYF
>TRBJ1-2|-|many|TRBV28
TGTGCCAGCAGTCCATTATATCGGGACCGCACCTTCTATGGCTACACCTTC
CASSPLYRDRTFYGYTF
>TRBJ1-1|TRBD1|few|TRBV29-1
TGCAGCGTTGTAGGACAGGAGAACACTGAAGCTTTCTTT
CSVVGQENTEAFF
>TRBJ1-1|TRBD1|-|TRBV28
TGTGCCAGCAGTTTAAAAGTCAGGGGGGGGGGTGAAGCTTTCTTT
CASSLKVRGGGEAFF
>TRBJ2-7|-|-|TRBV12-3/TRBV12-4
TGTGCCAGCAGTCCAGTCCTAGCGCTGGGGTCCTACGAGCAGTACTTC
CASSPVLALGSYEQYF
>TRBJ2-7|-|-|TRBV5-5
TGTGCCAGCAGCCGCGTAGGGGGCTACGAGCAGTACTTC
CASSRVGGYEQYF
>TRBJ1-2|TRBD1|-|TRBV5-1
TGCGCCAGCAGACTGGACAGGGTTGATGGCTACACCTTC
CASRLDRVDGYTF
>TRBJ1-4|TRBD1|-|TRBV12-3/TRBV12-4
TGTGCCAGCAGCCCCCCGGGACAGGGGCAAAAACTGTTTTTT
CASSPPGQGQKLFF
>TRBJ1-1|-|few|TRBV5-5
TGTGCCAGCAGCTTGACCACCCTTCAGGGACGCGTGCCTGAAGCTTTCTTT
CASSLTTLQGRVPEAFF
>TRBJ2-7|TRBD1|few|TRBV10-3
TGTGCCAGCCAGCGGGACAGGGGTTCTTACGAGCAGTACTTC
CASQRDRGSYEQYF
>TRBJ2-7|TRBD2|many|TRBV6-9
TGTGCCAGCAGTTACCGCGGGAGGGCCTACGAGCAGTACTTC
CASSYRGRAYEQYF
>TRBJ1-4|TRBD1|-|TRBV6-1
TGTGCCAGCAGAGGGACAGGGCTAACTGAAAAACTGTTTTTT
CASRGTGLTEKLFF
>TRBJ2-7|-|many|TRBV28
TGTGCCAGCAGTTTCGAGGGACTGGACTCCCCCAAATTGCTCTCCTACGAGCAGTACTTC
CASSFEGLDSPKLLSYEQYF
>TRBJ1-1|TRBD1|-|TRBV10-3
TGTGCCGTCAGTGAGCAGGGGGGCACTGAAGCTTTCTTT
CAVSEQGGTEAFF
>TRBJ1-2|-|-|TRBV11-2
TGTGCCAGCAGCTCCCTCCCCGGACAGCCGCAAACTGGCTACACCTTC
CASSSLPGQPQTGYTF
>TRBJ1-1|-|few|TRBV25-1
TGTGCCAGCAGTGAATCGCGGTTCATGAACACTGAAGCTTTCTTT
CASSESRFMNTEAFF
>TRBJ1-1|-|many|TRBV12-3/TRBV12-4
TGTGCCAGCAGTTTGGGGGAATCCACTGAAGCTTTCTTT
CASSLGESTEAFF
>TRBJ2-7|-|-|TRBV6-5
TGTGCCAGCAGTTACTCGATTTCTGGGGGATCCTACGAGCAGTACTTC
CASSYSISGGSYEQYF
>TRBJ2-2|-|few|TRBV13
TGTGCCACCCAATGGGATCCCGGGGAGCTGTTTTTT
CATQWDPGELFF
>TRBJ1-1|TRBD1|-|TRBV15
TGTGCCACCAGCGAGACAGGGGATGAAGCTTTCTTT
CATSETGDEAFF
>TRBJ1-1|TRBD1|-|TRBV20-1
TGCAGTGCTATGACAGGGGGCGCTGGCACTGAAGCTTTCTTT
CSAMTGGAGTEAFF
>TRBJ1-2|TRBD1|-|TRBV7-9
TGTGCCAGCAGCCAGGGACAGCAACACTATGGCTACACCTTC
CASSQGQQHYGYTF
>TRBJ1-4|-|few|TRBV27
TGTGCCAGCAGGGTCCTCCCTAATGAAAAACTGTTTTTT
CASRVLPNEKLFF
>TRBJ1-2|-|-|TRBV30
TGTGCCTGGAGGGGCAGAGATGATGGCTACACCTTC
CAWRGRDDGYTF
>TRBJ2-7|-|many|TRBV20-1
TGCAGTGCTAGGGGGAACTCCTACGAGCAGTACTTC
CSARGNSYEQYF
>TRBJ1-5|-|-|TRBV28
TGTGCCAGCAGTGGGGACTACAACAATCAGCCCCAGCATTTT
CASSGDYNNQPQHF
>TRBJ2-7|-|few|TRBV10-1
TGCGCCAGCAGTAAGTCAGGGGCCTACGAGCAGTACTTC
CASSKSGAYEQYF
>TRBJ2-1|-|few|TRBV12-3/TRBV12-4
TGTGCCAGCAGGAGCCAACCGGGACTGTCTTACAATGAGCAGTTCTTC
CASRSQPGLSYNEQFF
>TRBJ1-1|-|few|TRBV7-3
TGTGCCAGCAAGGAGATCGTCCGGAGTGAAGCTTTCTTT
CASKEIVRSEAFF
>TRBJ1-4|-|-|TRBV11-2
TGTGCCAGCAGCCAATTACAAGACTTTGAAAAACTGTTTTTT
CASSQLQDFEKLFF
>TRBJ1-1|TRBD1|many|TRBV20-1
TGCAGTGCCCGGGACAGGCTTTCGACTGAAGCTTTCTTT
CSARDRLSTEAFF
>TRBJ1-3|-|-|TRBV7-9
TGTGCCAGCAGCCCACTCGGGATCTCTGGAAACACCATATATTTT
CASSPLGISGNTIYF
>TRBJ2-7|-|-|TRBV18
TGTGCCAGCTCACAACAGAGCGAGCAGTACTTC
CASSQQSEQYF
>TRBJ2-7|-|-|TRBV12-3/TRBV12-4
TGTGCCAGCAGTTTAGCGAAGGGCCGTGTACGGGGCGGCGAGCAGTACTTC
CASSLAKGRVRGGEQYF
>TRBJ1-2|-|-|TRBV18
TGTGCCAGCTCACCAGGGGTAGACGGCCCTAACTATGGCTACACCTTC
CASSPGVDGPNYGYTF
>TRBJ2-5|-|-|TRBV3-1
TGTGCCAGCAGCCAAGTACAGGGAGTGACCCAGCACTTT
CASSQVQGVTQHF
>TRBJ2-7|-|few|TRBV15
TGTGCCACCAGCAGAGTACGAGGACCCACCTACGAGCAGTACTTC
CATSRVRGPTYEQYF
>TRBJ1-2|-|many|TRBV2
TGTGCCAGCAGCGGGCAGGGGATGTATGGCTACACCTTC
CASSGQGMYGYTF
>TRBJ1-5|-|-|TRBV4-1
TGCGCCAGCAGCGACCGGGACTGGGATCAGCCCCAGCATTTT
CASSDRDWDQPQHF
>TRBJ1-3|-|-|TRBV5-1
TGCGCCAGCAGCTTGGCGCGGGAAATTGGAAACACCATATATTTT
CASSLAREIGNTIYF
>TRBJ2-7|-|few|TRBV5-1
TGCGCCAGCAGCCCTGCACAAGACGAGCAGTACTTC
CASSPAQDEQYF
>TRBJ1-6|-|many|TRBV2
TGTGCCAGCAAAAACCCGGCGGTAGCAAATTCACCCCTCCACTTT
CASKNPAVANSPLHF
>TRBJ1-6|TRBD1|few|TRBV20-1
TGCAGTGCTAGAACGGACAGGGGGGACAATTCACCCCTCCACTTT
CSARTDRGDNSPLHF
>TRBJ1-5|-|many|TRBV19
TGTGCCAGCAGTTCCCGGGATCAGCCCCAGCATTTT
CASSSRDQPQHF
>TRBJ1-1|-|few|TRBV6-5
TGTGCCAGCAGTTACACGGGGTTGGCTTTCTTT
CASSYTGLAFF
>TRBJ2-3|TRBD2|-|TRBV14
TGTGCCAGCAGCCAAGTGACTAGCAGAAGAGATACGCAGTATTTT
CASSQVTSRRDTQYF
>TRBJ2-7|-|-|TRBV20-1
TGCAGTGCTAGCCCAAAGATCCAGGCCCACTCCTACGAGCAGTACTTC
CSASPKIQAHSYEQYF
>TRBJ2-7|TRBD1|many|TRBV7-9
TGTGCCAGCAGCTTATCGGGACAGGGCTACGAGCAGTACTTC
CASSLSGQGYEQYF
>TRBJ2-5|TRBD1|few|TRBV27
TGTGCCAGCAGTTTGGTCAGGGGGATAATCGAGACCCAGTACTTC
CASSLVRGIIETQYF
>TRBJ1-4|TRBD1|many|TRBV3-1
TGTGCCAGCAGCCCTTCTTCCGGGACAGGTGAAAAACTGTTTTTT
CASSPSSGTGEKLFF
>TRBJ2-5|-|-|TRBV12-3/TRBV12-4
TGTGCCAGCAGTCCGCGGACAGTTTCCCCCATAGGGACCCAGTACTTC
CASSPRTVSPIGTQYF
>TRBJ1-2|-|-|TRBV4-2
TGTGCCAGCAGCCAAGACCTCACGGGCTCCGGCTATGGCTACACCTTC
CASSQDLTGSGYGYTF
>TRBJ1-2|TRBD1|-|TRBV20-1
TGCAGTGCTACCGTAGGGACAGGGGGCTCCTATGGCTACACCTTC
CSATVGTGGSYGYTF
>TRBJ1-4|-|many|TRBV18
TGTGCCAGCTCACCAATGCAGGGTGGGGAAAAACTGTTTTTT
CASSPMQGGEKLFF
>TRBJ2-7|TRBD2|-|TRBV9
TGTGCCAGCAGCGTTGGGGGAGCGGGATCGTCCTACGAGCAGTACTTC
CASSVGGAGSSYEQYF